A single sample is the source of the 8 T cell receptor beta chains below, sequenced in a study of identifying expanded T cells in peripheral blood. TCRdb's copy holds only in-frame clones and misses some; the assay was immunoSEQ multiplex PCR. The top ten clones hold around 14% of a sample with about 100,000 clones, about 91% of them seen once. The sequenced sample consisted of blood. The source is a person aged 18 to 75 in good health.

This CDR3 is CASSYQAGAVQETQYF. Written as DNA, the CDR3 is TGCGCCAGCAGCTATCAAGCGGGGGCCGTCCAAGAGACCCAGTACTTC. The chain employs TRBV5-1 and TRBJ2-5, with 8 bases matching TRBD2. J was trimmed by 1 base and V by 3 bases; bases with no gene match: 8. Germline lookup yields CDR1 SGHRS and CDR2 YFSETQ. The CDR3 contains 16 residues.

The rearrangement uses TRBV6-5 and TRBJ2-1; TRBD2 matches at 11 bases. Germline assignment: CDR1 MNHEY and CDR2 SVGAGI. The V segment lost 6 bases and the J segment 7 bases; nucleotides outside the gene matches: 8. The CDR3 extends over 15 amino acids. The chain's CDR3 is CASRLTSGSTNEQFF. CDR3 nucleotides: TGTGCCAGCAGGCTAACTAGCGGGAGTACGAATGAGCAGTTCTTC.

The chain combines TRBV18 with TRBJ2-2; perhaps TRBD2 as D (6 bases). This CDR3 is built from 17 residues. Per the germline V gene, CDR1 is KGHSH and CDR2 is LQKENI. V was pared by 1 base and J by 7 bases, with 19 bases between. The CDR3 spells CASSPLEGTVPIGELFF. As DNA, the CDR3 is TGTGCCAGCTCACCACTAGAGGGGACTGTCCCGATCGGGGAGCTGTTTTTT.

The rearrangement joins TRBV5-4 to TRBJ1-3; D gene uncertain. Germline CDR1 SGHNT, CDR2 YYREEE (reference sequence). With 1 base removed from V and 4 bases from J, the gap between germline ends came to 9 bases. This CDR3 has 14 amino acids. The CDR3 is CASSLSQAGNTIYF. As DNA, the CDR3 is TGTGCCAGCAGCTTGAGCCAGGCCGGAAACACCATATATTTT. The full variable domain, with the rest looked up from reference TRBV5-4 and TRBJ1-3, is ETGVTQSPTHLIKTRGQQVTLRCSSQSGHNTVSWYQQALGQGPQFIFQYYREEENGRGNFPPRFSGLQFPNYSSELNVNALELDDSALYLCASSLSQAGNTIYFGEGSWLTVV.

This clone was recorded a few times. The CDR3 DNA reads as TGCGCCAGCAGCTTGGTACAGACCCAGTACTTC. It is translated as CASSLVQTQYF. V gene TRBV5-1 combines with J gene TRBJ2-5, with D unresolved. CDR1 and CDR2 (germline): SGHRS, YFSETQ. CDR3 size: 11 residues. The ends were cut back, 0 bases at V and 6 bases at J, with 3 bases in the middle.

This chain connects TRBV7-9 to TRBJ2-3; no firm D call. Germline V CDR1 and CDR2: SEHNR, FQNEAQ (reference sequence). Trimming removed 5 bases at V and 2 bases at J, with 5 bases between. The CDR3 has 12 residues. The CDR3 loop is CASSIPTDTQYF. The CDR3 DNA reads TGTGCCAGCAGCATCCCCACAGATACGCAGTATTTT. Full variable domain (remainder filled in from reference TRBV7-9 and TRBJ2-3): DTGVSQNPRHKITKRGQNVTFRCDPISEHNRLYWYRQTLGQGPEFLTYFQNEAQLEKSRLLSDRFSAERPKGSFSTLEIQRTEQGDSAMYLCASSIPTDTQYFGPGTRLTVL.

The chain has TRBV30 and TRBJ1-5; TRBD1 might be the D (5 bases). Deletions cut 2 bases from V and 1 base from J, with 18 bases between. The CDR3 has 17 residues. Germline CDR1 and CDR2: GTSNPN and SVGIG (reference sequence). CDR3 sequence reads: CAWSRRLRGDSNQPQHF. The CDR3 nucleotides are TGTGCCTGGAGTCGCAGACTTAGGGGTGACAGCAATCAGCCCCAGCATTTT.

The chain recombines TRBV5-1 with TRBJ1-4; D remains unclear. The length of the CDR3 is 14 residues. V lost 4 bases and J lost 6, with 13 bases in between. CDR1 and CDR2 (germline): SGHRS, YFSETQ. The CDR3 spells CASSPGTGYEKLFF. CDR3 DNA: TGCGCCAGCAGCCCGGGAACTGGCTATGAAAAACTGTTTTTT.